This T cell receptor beta chain comes out of a study of T-cell memory formation after mild COVID-19. Across the whole study: Largely, TCR clusters stayed within a single donor.

One entry per CDR3 protein, called by TCRdb with MiXCR from the 5' RACE reads. The top ten clones hold approximately 2.4% of a sample with 140,000 or so distinct CDR3 sequences, 15% to 20% of them seen once. The CDR3 runs 14 residues. J lost 4 bases, V lost 6 bases, and 4 bases had no gene match. The sequencing sample was made of PBMCs or a T cell subset sorted from them (not recorded which). The V call is TRBV12-3 or TRBV12-4, the J call TRBJ2-3, with TRBD2 matching 10 bases. The receptor comes from an adult woman who had mild COVID-19 (a few samples of this study predate the infection). Cell type and time point are not known. In DNA form, the CDR3 reads TGTGCCAGCAGCCCTGGACTAGCGGCAGATACGCAGTATTTT. Protein product: CASSPGLAADTQYF.